The rows below give T cell receptor beta chains drawn from one sample of a study of T cells after yellow fever vaccination. In TCRdb, the 5' RACE reads were re-called with MiXCR into one record per CDR3 protein. The sample has about 630,000 distinct CDR3 sequences; roughly an eighth are singletons. The specimen comprised PBMCs, sampled on the day of the yellow fever booster vaccination. These receptors came from a young man who received the YFV17D yellow fever vaccine. CDR3s include the opening cysteine and the closing phenylalanine or tryptophan. The D gene is left open where the match is weak. Not all rows give a size; the values are once, few, many and, for expanded clones, a class.

v_call,d_call,j_call,clone_size,cdr3_aa,cdr3_nt
TRBV7-2,NA,TRBJ2-5,few,CASRARKETQYF,TGTGCCAGCCGGGCCCGGAAAGAGACCCAGTACTTC
TRBV20-1,TRBD1,TRBJ1-4,NA,CSARGGKNEKLFF,TGCAGTGCCAGGGGGGGGAAAAATGAAAAACTGTTTTTT
TRBV12-3/TRBV12-4,TRBD2,TRBJ2-1,few,CASRTGLAGVSYNEQFF,TGTGCCAGCAGGACGGGACTAGCGGGAGTAAGCTACAATGAGCAGTTCTTC
TRBV28,NA,TRBJ2-7,NA,CASSLRGGPFYEQYF,TGTGCCAGCAGTTTACGAGGAGGTCCTTTCTACGAGCAGTACTTC
TRBV20-1,NA,TRBJ1-2,NA,CSAAADSSDYGYTF,TGCAGTGCGGCGGCCGACTCCTCGGACTATGGCTACACCTTC
TRBV19,NA,TRBJ2-5,few,CASGTQGGETQYF,TGTGCCAGTGGAACACAAGGCGGAGAGACCCAGTACTTC
TRBV7-2,TRBD2,TRBJ2-5,few,CASSPRSKLAGVETQYF,TGTGCCAGCAGCCCGCGGAGTAAACTAGCGGGAGTCGAGACCCAGTACTTC
TRBV28,NA,TRBJ2-7,NA,CATGYGLNYEQYF,TGTGCCACCGGATACGGGCTTAACTACGAGCAGTACTTC
TRBV27,TRBD1,TRBJ2-7,many,CASRGGWGQGGSEQYF,TGTGCCAGCAGAGGGGGGTGGGGACAGGGGGGTAGCGAGCAGTACTTC
TRBV7-8,TRBD2,TRBJ2-2,few,CASSPRTPSGRGITGELFF,TGTGCCAGCAGCCCCCGAACCCCTAGCGGGAGGGGGATCACCGGGGAGCTGTTTTTT
TRBV7-8,NA,TRBJ2-7,few,CASSTHSTAYEQYF,TGTGCCAGCAGCACCCACTCGACTGCCTACGAGCAGTACTTC
TRBV28,TRBD1,TRBJ1-5,NA,CASSPGQVRGPQHF,TGTGCCAGCAGTCCTGGACAGGTGCGCGGGCCCCAGCATTTT
TRBV6-5,NA,TRBJ1-4,NA,CASSYSISNEKLFF,TGTGCCAGCAGTTACTCGATATCTAATGAAAAACTGTTTTTT
TRBV18,NA,TRBJ2-5,NA,CASSPSLDSQETQYF,TGTGCCAGCTCACCAAGTTTAGATTCCCAAGAGACCCAGTACTTC
TRBV5-1,NA,TRBJ2-2,NA,CATNSQSTGELFF,TGCGCCACCAACTCACAGTCAACCGGGGAGCTGTTTTTT
TRBV9,TRBD1,TRBJ1-2,few,CASSVGTGRYGYTF,TGTGCCAGCAGCGTAGGGACAGGGAGGTATGGCTACACCTTC
TRBV7-2,NA,TRBJ2-7,NA,CASSPGGGGVYEQYF,TGTGCCAGCAGTCCCGGAGGGGGCGGGGTCTACGAGCAGTACTTC